The entry that follows covers one TCR beta chain sequence. Adults between roughly 18 and 90 years of age took part from about two dozen US areas. Participants reported their clinical history, and cohort assignment relied on those reports. All recovered Cohort 3 donors got two negative PCRs, got clearance, or saw symptom resolution. This specimen belongs to a study of blood T cell repertoires in COVID-19. Study information: The analysed material was cDNA or gDNA that came from T cells, B-cell-depleted T cells, or PBMCs.

Germline V CDR1 and CDR2: GTSNPN, SVGIG (reference sequence). V lost 2 bases, J lost 6 bases, and 17 bases lay in between. The CDR3 runs to 15 residues. Clones were sequenced by immunoSEQ multiplex PCR, and TCRdb holds only the in-frame ones, with some missing. The table has hundreds of thousands of clones, 89% seen once. The receptor was isolated from a man aged 55 to 70 who had recovered from COVID-19. Specimen: PBMCs or T cells enriched from blood (not recorded which). The chain has TRBV30 and TRBJ1-3, with D possibly being TRBD1 (6 bases). CDR3 sequence reads: CAWSTGTTLPNTIYF. DNA of the CDR3: TGTGCCTGGAGTACCGGGACAACGCTTCCAAACACCATATATTTT.